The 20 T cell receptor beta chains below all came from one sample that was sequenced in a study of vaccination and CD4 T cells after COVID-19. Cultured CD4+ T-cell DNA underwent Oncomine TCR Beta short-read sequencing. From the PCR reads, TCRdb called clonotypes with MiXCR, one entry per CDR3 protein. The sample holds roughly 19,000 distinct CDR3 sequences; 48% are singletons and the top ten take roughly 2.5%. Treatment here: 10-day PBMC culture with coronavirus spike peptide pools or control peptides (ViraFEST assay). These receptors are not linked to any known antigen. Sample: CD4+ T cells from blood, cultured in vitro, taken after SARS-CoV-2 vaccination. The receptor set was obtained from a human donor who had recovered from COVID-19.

In DNA form, the CDR3 reads TGTGCCATCAGTAGGGCGGGAGGCAACTATGGCTACACCTTC. Encoded protein: CAISRAGGNYGYTF. This sequence joins TRBV10-3 and TRBJ1-2; unclear D gene. The CDR3 runs 14 residues. Trimming left V 5 bases short and J 2 bases short, with 12 bases between. Germline V gives CDR1 ENHRY, CDR2 SYGVKD.

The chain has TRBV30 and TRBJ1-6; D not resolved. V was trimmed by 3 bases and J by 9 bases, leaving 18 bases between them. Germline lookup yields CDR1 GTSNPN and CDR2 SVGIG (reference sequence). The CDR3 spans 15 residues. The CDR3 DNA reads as TGTGCCTGGAGAAGAAAGGACCTACGAGGTTCACCCCTCCACTTT. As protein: CAWRRKDLRGSPLHF.

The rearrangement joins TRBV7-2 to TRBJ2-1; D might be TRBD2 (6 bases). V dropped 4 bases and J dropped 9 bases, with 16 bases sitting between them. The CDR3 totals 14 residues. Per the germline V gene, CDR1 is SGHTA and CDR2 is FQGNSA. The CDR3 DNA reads TGTGCCAGCAGCTCCTCTCGATCGGGGGTTGAGCAGTTCTTC. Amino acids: CASSSSRSGVEQFF.

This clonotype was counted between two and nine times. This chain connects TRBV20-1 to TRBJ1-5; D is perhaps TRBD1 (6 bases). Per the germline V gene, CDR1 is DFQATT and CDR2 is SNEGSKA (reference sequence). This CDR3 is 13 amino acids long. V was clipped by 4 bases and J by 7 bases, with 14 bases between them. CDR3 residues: CSANQGNGQPQHF. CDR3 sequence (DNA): TGCAGTGCTAACCAGGGGAACGGCCAGCCCCAGCATTTT.

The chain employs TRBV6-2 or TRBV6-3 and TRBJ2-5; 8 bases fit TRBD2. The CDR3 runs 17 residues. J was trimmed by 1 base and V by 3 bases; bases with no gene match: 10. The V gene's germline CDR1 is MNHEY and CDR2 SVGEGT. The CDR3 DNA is TGTGCCAGCAGTTATGTGGCGGTCGGGGGGGGCCAAGAGACCCAGTACTTC. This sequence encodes CASSYVAVGGGQETQYF.

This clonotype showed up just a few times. The CDR3 region is CSASSQGLAEYSSYEQYF. The CDR3 DNA reads as TGCAGTGCTAGTAGTCAGGGACTAGCGGAATATAGCTCCTACGAGCAGTACTTC. This chain links TRBV20-1 with TRBJ2-7; 11 nucleotides line up with TRBD2. Trimming cost V 3 bases and J 0 bases; bases outside gene matches: 13. The length of the CDR3 is 18 residues. The germline V gene has CDR1 DFQATT and CDR2 SNEGSKA (reference sequence).

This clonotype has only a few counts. CDR3 sequence: CASSPEVGTGTEAFF. In DNA form, the CDR3 reads TGTGCCAGCAGCCCAGAGGTGGGAACGGGGACTGAAGCTTTCTTT. The rearrangement joins TRBV7-2 to TRBJ1-1; D gene ambiguous. Germline V lookup: CDR1 SGHTA, CDR2 FQGNSA. The V end lost 5 bases, the J end lost 5 bases, and 18 bases lay between the germline ends. The CDR3 totals 15 residues. The full variable domain, in which reference TRBV7-2 and TRBJ1-1 provide the parts outside the CDR3, is GAGVSQSPSNKVTEKGKDVELRCDPISGHTALYWYRQSLGQGLEFLIYFQGNSAPDKSGLPSDRFSAERTGGSVSTLTIQRTQQEDSAVYLCASSPEVGTGTEAFFGQGTRLTVV.

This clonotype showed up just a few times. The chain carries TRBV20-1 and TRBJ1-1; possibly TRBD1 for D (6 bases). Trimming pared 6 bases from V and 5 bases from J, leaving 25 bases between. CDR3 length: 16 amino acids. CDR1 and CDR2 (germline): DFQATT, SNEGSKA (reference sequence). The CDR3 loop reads CSALLGVGRGETEAFF. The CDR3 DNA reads TGCAGTGCCCTATTAGGGGTGGGCAGGGGAGAAACTGAAGCTTTCTTT.

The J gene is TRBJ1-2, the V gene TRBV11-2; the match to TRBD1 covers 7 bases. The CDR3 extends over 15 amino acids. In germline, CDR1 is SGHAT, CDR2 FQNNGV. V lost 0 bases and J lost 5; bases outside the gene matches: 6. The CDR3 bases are TGTGCCAGCAGCTTAGAGGCCAGGGGGTGGTATGGCTACACCTTC. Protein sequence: CASSLEARGWYGYTF.

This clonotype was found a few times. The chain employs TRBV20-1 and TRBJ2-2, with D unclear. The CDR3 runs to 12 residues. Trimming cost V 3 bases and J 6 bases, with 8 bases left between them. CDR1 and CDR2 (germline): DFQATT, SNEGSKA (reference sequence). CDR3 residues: CSARRSPGELFF. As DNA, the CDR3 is TGCAGTGCTAGGCGCTCCCCCGGGGAGCTGTTTTTT.

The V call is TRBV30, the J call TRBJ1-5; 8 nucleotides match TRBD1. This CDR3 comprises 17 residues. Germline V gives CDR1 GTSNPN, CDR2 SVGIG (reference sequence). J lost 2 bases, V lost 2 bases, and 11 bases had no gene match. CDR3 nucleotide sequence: TGTGCCTGGAGTTCCCAGGGGGCAATAGTTGGCAATCAGCCCCAGCATTTT. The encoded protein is CAWSSQGAIVGNQPQHF.

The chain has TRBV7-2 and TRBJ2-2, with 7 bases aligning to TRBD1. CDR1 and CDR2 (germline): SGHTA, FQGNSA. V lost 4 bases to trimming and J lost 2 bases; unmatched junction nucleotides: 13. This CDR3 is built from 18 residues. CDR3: CASSSPQGSRTNTGELFF. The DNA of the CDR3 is TGTGCCAGCAGCTCACCACAGGGGTCCCGAACCAACACCGGGGAGCTGTTTTTT. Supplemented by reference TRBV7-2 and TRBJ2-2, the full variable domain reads GAGVSQSPSNKVTEKGKDVELRCDPISGHTALYWYRQSLGQGLEFLIYFQGNSAPDKSGLPSDRFSAERTGGSVSTLTIQRTQQEDSAVYLCASSSPQGSRTNTGELFFGEGSRLTVL.

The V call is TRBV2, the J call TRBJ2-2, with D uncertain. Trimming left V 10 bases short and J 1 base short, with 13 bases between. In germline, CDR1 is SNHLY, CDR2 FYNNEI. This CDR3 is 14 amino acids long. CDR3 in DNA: TGTGCCACCAAAGCCAGTCAGAACACCGGGGAGCTGTTTTTT. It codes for CATKASQNTGELFF. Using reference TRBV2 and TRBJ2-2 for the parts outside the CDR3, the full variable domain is EPEVTQTPSHQVTQMGQEVILRCVPISNHLYFYWYRQILGQKVEFLVSFYNNEISEKSEIFDDQFSVERPDGSNFTLKIRSTKLEDSAMYFCATKASQNTGELFFGEGSRLTVL.

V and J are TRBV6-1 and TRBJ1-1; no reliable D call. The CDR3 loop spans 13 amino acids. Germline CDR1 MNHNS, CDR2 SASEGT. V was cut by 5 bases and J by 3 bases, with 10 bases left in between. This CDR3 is CASSPARDTEAFF. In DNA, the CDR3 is TGTGCCAGCAGTCCAGCTAGGGACACTGAAGCTTTCTTT.

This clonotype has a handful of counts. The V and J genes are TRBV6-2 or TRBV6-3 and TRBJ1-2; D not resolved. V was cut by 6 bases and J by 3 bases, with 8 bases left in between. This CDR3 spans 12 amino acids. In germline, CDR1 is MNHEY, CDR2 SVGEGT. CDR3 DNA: TGTGCCAGCAGAACGGATTACTATGGCTACACCTTC. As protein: CASRTDYYGYTF.

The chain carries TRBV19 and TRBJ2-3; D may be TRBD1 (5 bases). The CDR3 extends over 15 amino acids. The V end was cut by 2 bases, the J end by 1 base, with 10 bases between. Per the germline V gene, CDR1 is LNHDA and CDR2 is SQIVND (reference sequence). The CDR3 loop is CASSIRGPRTDTQYF. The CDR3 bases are TGTGCCAGTAGTATAAGGGGCCCGCGCACAGATACGCAGTATTTT.

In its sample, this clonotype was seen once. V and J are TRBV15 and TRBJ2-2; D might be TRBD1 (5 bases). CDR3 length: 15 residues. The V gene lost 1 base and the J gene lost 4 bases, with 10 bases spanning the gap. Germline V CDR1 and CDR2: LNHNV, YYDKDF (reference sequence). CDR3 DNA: TGTGCCACCAGCAGAGTTAGGGGTGGCACCGGGGAGCTGTTTTTT. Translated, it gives CATSRVRGGTGELFF.

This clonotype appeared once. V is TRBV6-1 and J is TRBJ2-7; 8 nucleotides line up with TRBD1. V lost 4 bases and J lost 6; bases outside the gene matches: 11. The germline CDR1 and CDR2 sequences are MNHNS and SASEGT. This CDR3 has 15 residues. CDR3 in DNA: TGTGCCAGCAGTGGCCCGACAGGGGTGGTTGGCGAGCAGTACTTC. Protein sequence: CASSGPTGVVGEQYF.

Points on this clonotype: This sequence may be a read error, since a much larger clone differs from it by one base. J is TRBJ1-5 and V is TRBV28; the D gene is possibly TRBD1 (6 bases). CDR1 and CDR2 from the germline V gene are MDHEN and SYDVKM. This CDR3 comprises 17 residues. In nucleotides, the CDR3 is TGTGCCAGCAGTCAGGTCCAGGGGTTGGTTGGCAATCAGCTCCAGCATTTT. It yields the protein CASSQVQGLVGNQLQHF.

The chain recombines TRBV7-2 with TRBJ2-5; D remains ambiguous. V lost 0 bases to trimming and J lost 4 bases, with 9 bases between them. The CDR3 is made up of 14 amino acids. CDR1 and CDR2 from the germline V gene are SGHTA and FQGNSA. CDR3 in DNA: TGTGCCAGCAGCTTAGCGCCAGCTTCAGAGACCCAGTACTTC. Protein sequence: CASSLAPASETQYF.